This T cell receptor beta chain comes out of a study of cytomegalovirus exposure and HLA in healthy donors. General study findings and limits: The dataset shows that most TCR sequences were rare, while some public TCRs occurred in many donors.

Germline values: CDR1 LGHNA, CDR2 YSLEER. The CDR3 totals 17 residues. Losses at the gene ends were 1 base for V and 7 bases for J; bases not matched to a gene: 12. Researchers ran the PCR with 60 Vbeta and 13 Jbeta primers. The method was immunoSEQ multiplex PCR; TCRdb's version includes in-frame clones alone and lacks a portion of them. This repertoire includes over 65,000 clones. A note on this clone: The antigen remains unidentified.

V is TRBV4-3 and J is TRBJ2-1; the match to TRBD2 covers 8 bases. The sequencing input was PBMCs. This TCR came from a man aged 25-45 years in good health and CMV-seronegative. The CDR3 sequence: CASSQVMEAGAVNEQFF. In DNA, the CDR3 is TGCGCCAGCAGCCAAGTAATGGAAGCGGGAGCAGTTAATGAGCAGTTCTTC.